The sequence of this TCR beta chain was determined in a study of sequential checkpoint blockade in melanoma. Study-wide background: Maintenance nivolumab came after either treatment sequence.

Libraries were prepared by immunoSEQ multiplex PCR; TCRdb keeps only in-frame clonotypes and omits some of them. The sample has about 38,000 clones, about 88% seen once. The CDR3 runs to 15 residues. Germline lookup yields CDR1 LNHDA and CDR2 SQIVND (reference sequence). V lost 5 bases and J 1 base, leaving 14 bases between the germline ends. Treatment given: randomized to nivolumab then ipilimumab (arm A) or the reverse (arm B). No patient had prior DNA-damaging chemotherapy. Live CD3+CD8+ CD19− CD56− cells were sorted from PBMCs. V and J are TRBV19 and TRBJ1-1, with a weak D call TRBD1 (6 bases). The starting material was CD8+ T cells sorted from blood (inferred from file names), obtained from a patient given nivolumab and ipilimumab in sequence. The TCR comes from a human donor with melanoma. The CDR3 is CASSAPGHGNTEAFF. CDR3 sequence (DNA): TGTGCCAGTAGTGCGCCGGGACACGGGAACACTGAAGCTTTCTTT.